A single sample gave rise to the 19 T cell receptor beta chains below, sequenced in a study of cytomegalovirus exposure and HLA in healthy donors. Researchers ran the PCR with 60 Vbeta and 13 Jbeta primers. TCRdb's table, derived via immunoSEQ multiplex PCR, lists solely in-frame clones and lacks some. With over 120,000 clones in the sample, the ten largest clones hold about 0.96%. The source material was PBMCs. All receptors derive from a male donor in good health and CMV-seronegative.

This chain joins TRBV9 and TRBJ2-3; 12 bases match TRBD2. The V and J ends lost 3 bases and 5 bases, in that order; junction bases with no gene match: 4. Germline values: CDR1 SGDLS, CDR2 YYNGEE. The CDR3 has 15 amino acids. Written as DNA, the CDR3 is TGTGCCAGCAGCGAGGGGACTAGCGGGCAAGATACGCAGTATTTT. Translating gives CASSEGTSGQDTQYF.

V is TRBV27 and J is TRBJ2-2; no clear D gene. The CDR3 is made up of 12 amino acids. CDR1 and CDR2 from the germline V gene are MNHEY and SMNVEV (reference sequence). V dropped 0 bases and J dropped 6 bases, with 2 bases sitting between them. CDR3 DNA: TGTGCCAGCAGTTTATCCTCCGGGGAGCTGTTTTTT. Its protein is CASSLSSGELFF.

The rearrangement uses TRBV12-5 and TRBJ1-5; tentative D call: TRBD1 (5 bases). The V and J ends lost 2 bases and 5 bases respectively, with 7 bases between them. This CDR3 has 13 residues. Germline values: CDR1 LGHNT, CDR2 FRNRAP. CDR3 sequence: CASGLSRDQPQHF. The DNA for the CDR3 is TGTGCTAGTGGTTTGAGCAGGGATCAGCCCCAGCATTTT.

This chain joins TRBV10-2 and TRBJ2-3, with D perhaps TRBD2 (6 bases). V was trimmed by 1 base and J by 7 bases, leaving 9 bases between them. Germline V lookup: CDR1 WSHSY, CDR2 SAAADI. This CDR3 is built from 13 residues. The DNA for the CDR3 is TGCGCCAGCAGTGAGTGGAGGGAGAATACGCAGTATTTT. It specifies CASSEWRENTQYF.

The CDR3, as DNA: TGTGCCAGCAGCCAACCCGCGAGGAGTCTTGAAAAACTGTTTTTT. It yields the protein CASSQPARSLEKLFF. The V call is TRBV4-2, the J call TRBJ1-4, with D hard to call. V lost 2 bases to trimming and J lost 7 bases, with 14 bases between them. The CDR3 contains 15 residues. In germline, CDR1 is LGHNA, CDR2 YNFKEQ.

The CDR3 sequence is CASSYSSGVDTQYF. CDR3 nucleotide sequence: TGTGCCAGCAGTTACTCGAGCGGGGTAGATACGCAGTATTTT. The chain joins TRBV6-5 to TRBJ2-3; the match to TRBD2 covers 7 bases. Per the germline V gene, CDR1 is MNHEY and CDR2 is SVGAGI. The CDR3 loop spans 14 amino acids. J gave up 5 bases and V 0 bases, and 2 bases lay outside the gene matches.

The chain uses TRBV5-4 and TRBJ1-2, with D unresolved. Trimming stripped 4 bases from V and 3 bases from J, with 16 bases between. CDR3 length: 15 amino acids. Germline V gives CDR1 SGHNT, CDR2 YYREEE (reference sequence). This chain's CDR3 is CASSPRIPRDYGYTF. For the CDR3, the DNA is TGTGCCAGCAGCCCCCGGATCCCCCGGGACTATGGCTACACCTTC.

The CDR3 DNA reads TGTGCCAGCAGCCAAGGAGGCGGTACCTCCTACAATGAGCAGTTCTTC. Its translation: CASSQGGGTSYNEQFF. The chain joins TRBV4-2 to TRBJ2-1, with D unclear. Trimming removed 1 base from V and 0 bases from J, with 10 bases in between. The germline CDR1 and CDR2 sequences are LGHNA and YNFKEQ. This CDR3 contains 16 residues.

The gene calls are TRBV19 and TRBJ2-5, with 10 bases lining up with TRBD2. This CDR3 spans 19 amino acids. Germline V gives CDR1 LNHDA, CDR2 SQIVND (reference sequence). Trimming took 5 bases from V and 0 from J; bases not matched to a gene: 15. The CDR3 loop reads CASSSLAGVPGVYQETQYF. DNA of the CDR3: TGTGCCAGTAGTTCTCTAGCGGGAGTACCTGGGGTATACCAAGAGACCCAGTACTTC.

The genes are TRBV11-2 and TRBJ2-7; no definite D call. There are 13 residues in the CDR3. The V gene's germline CDR1 is SGHAT and CDR2 FQNNGV. V was trimmed by 2 bases and J by 4 bases, leaving 9 bases between them. CDR3 sequence (DNA): TGTGCCAGCAGCTTAAATGCGGTGTACGAGCAGTACTTC. It encodes CASSLNAVYEQYF. The full variable domain, in which reference TRBV11-2 and TRBJ2-7 provide the parts outside the CDR3, is EAGVAQSPRYKIIEKRQSVAFWCNPISGHATLYWYQQILGQGPKLLIQFQNNGVVDDSQLPKDRFSAERLKGVDSTLKIQPAKLEDSAVYLCASSLNAVYEQYFGPGTRLTVT.

The rearrangement joins TRBV5-6 to TRBJ1-1, with 8 bases matching TRBD1. V was clipped by 3 bases and J by 0 bases; unmatched bases: 4. The germline V gene has CDR1 SGHDT and CDR2 YYEEEE. The CDR3 sequence is 15 residues long. CDR3 bases: TGTGCCAGCAGCTCCAGGGGGCATCTGAACACTGAAGCTTTCTTT. As protein: CASSSRGHLNTEAFF.

The V call is TRBV2, the J call TRBJ2-3; 10 bases align to TRBD2. The CDR3 totals 15 residues. After removal of 8 bases from V and 2 bases from J, the junction contained 7 bases not matched to a gene. Germline CDR1 reads SNHLY; CDR2 reads FYNNEI. Here the CDR3 reads CASRAGLADTDTQYF. CDR3 coding DNA: TGTGCCAGCCGGGCCGGACTAGCGGACACAGATACGCAGTATTTT.

The chain employs TRBV4-2 and TRBJ1-1, with a tentative D call TRBD1 (6 bases). Germline V gives CDR1 LGHNA, CDR2 YNFKEQ. The CDR3 is 14 residues long. Trimming took 4 bases from V and 0 from J, leaving 9 bases between them. CDR3 sequence: CASSRDTMNTEAFF. The CDR3 nucleotides are TGTGCCAGCAGCCGGGACACCATGAACACTGAAGCTTTCTTT.

V gene TRBV4-3 combines with J gene TRBJ1-5, with D unresolved. Trimming removed 4 bases from V and 4 bases from J, with 11 bases in between. The CDR3 runs to 14 residues. Germline loops: CDR1 LGHNA, CDR2 YSLEER. CDR3 nucleotides: TGCGCCAGCAGCCCGACCATAGCAAATCAGCCCCAGCATTTT. Amino acids: CASSPTIANQPQHF.

The chain is built from TRBV29-1 and TRBJ2-2, with D unclear. Looked up from germline, CDR1 is SQVTM and CDR2 is ANQGSEA. The V end lost 7 bases, the J end lost 6 bases, and 21 bases lay between the germline ends. This CDR3 contains 15 residues. CDR3 protein: CSAVLLARGAGELFF. The CDR3 region has the DNA TGCAGCGCCGTCCTTCTGGCGAGAGGTGCCGGGGAGCTGTTTTTT.

J is TRBJ2-2 and V is TRBV9; TRBD2 matches at 9 bases. V trimming: 2 bases; J trimming: 5 bases; junction bases outside the gene matches: 7. CDR1 is SGDLS, CDR2 YYNGEE, per germline. The CDR3 consists of 16 residues. CDR3 in DNA: TGTGCCAGCAGCGTTTTTAGCGGGAGTGCAACCGGGGAGCTGTTTTTT. This codes for CASSVFSGSATGELFF.

V usage is TRBV28 and J usage is TRBJ2-1; 12 bases agree with TRBD1. The CDR3 is 14 amino acids. Germline V gives CDR1 MDHEN, CDR2 SYDVKM. J gave up 8 bases and V 7 bases, and 6 bases lay outside the gene matches. The CDR3 loop reads CASKRGTGGDEQFF. As DNA, the CDR3 is TGTGCCAGCAAAAGGGGGACAGGGGGCGATGAGCAGTTCTTC.

J is TRBJ2-1 and V is TRBV7-9; D ambiguous. Trimming removed 1 base at V and 6 bases at J, with 13 bases between. The germline gives CDR1 SEHNR, CDR2 FQNEAQ (reference sequence). CDR3 size: 15 residues. This CDR3 reads CASSLEGSSFNEQFF. Written as DNA, the CDR3 is TGTGCCAGCAGCTTAGAAGGTTCTAGTTTCAATGAGCAGTTCTTC.

V usage is TRBV9 and J usage is TRBJ2-7, with TRBD1 as a possible D gene (5 bases). The CDR3 has 14 residues. Germline V CDR1 and CDR2: SGDLS, YYNGEE. V lost 0 bases and J 3 bases, leaving 10 bases between the germline ends. CDR3 loop: CASSVAGNNYEQYF. DNA for the CDR3: TGTGCCAGCAGCGTAGCAGGGAACAACTACGAGCAGTACTTC.